This is a list of T cell receptor beta chains from one sample in a study of cytomegalovirus exposure and HLA in healthy donors. Assay used: immunoSEQ multiplex PCR; TCRdb lists only in-frame clones, some missing. The sample lists roughly 120,000 clones; 73% were seen once. The sample was PBMCs. The receptors come from a man aged 40-50 years in good health and CMV-seronegative. The CDR3 runs from the conserved cysteine through the conserved F or W. The D gene is left open where the match is weak. Rows give clone size only sometimes, using once, few, many, or a class for an expanded clone.

v_call	d_call	clone_size	cdr3_length	j_call	cdr3_nt	cdr3_aa
TRBV5-1	NA	NA	13	TRBJ1-2	TGCGCCAGCAGCTTGGCAGGGGATAGTGGCTACACCTTC	CASSLAGDSGYTF
TRBV27	NA	NA	14	TRBJ2-3	TGTGCCAGCAGCCGGTTGCTAAACACAGATACGCAGTATTTT	CASSRLLNTDTQYF
TRBV7-3	TRBD2	NA	16	TRBJ2-1	TGTGCCAGCAGCCCGGACTTCGAGCGGGGTTTGGGTGAGCAGTTCTTC	CASSPDFERGLGEQFF
TRBV28	NA	NA	12	TRBJ1-2	TGTGCCAGCAGTTTAGGGGCAGTTGGCTACACCTTC	CASSLGAVGYTF
TRBV7-8	NA	once	14	TRBJ2-7	TGTGCCAGCACCCTTGGAGCGGGCTCCTACGAGCAGTACTTC	CASTLGAGSYEQYF
TRBV7-3	TRBD1	NA	14	TRBJ1-1	TGCGCCAGCAGCCCAGGACAGGGGAACACTGAAGCTTTCTTT	CASSPGQGNTEAFF
TRBV9	TRBD1	NA	14	TRBJ1-6	TGTGCCAGCAGCACGACAGGGATGGGTTCACCCCTCCACTTT	CASSTTGMGSPLHF
TRBV4-3	TRBD1	medium-sized	14	TRBJ1-1	TGCGCCAGCAGCCAAGCCTCCGGGACAGGGGTAGCTTTCTTT	CASSQASGTGVAFF
TRBV7-2	NA	NA	15	TRBJ2-5	TGTGCCAGCAGCTTAGGTCTAGCGCCTCTTAGTCCCCAGTACTTC	CASSLGLAPLSPQYF
TRBV7-9	TRBD1	once	14	TRBJ2-7	TGTTCCAGCAGCCGTCAGGACAGGGTGTACGAGCAGTACTTC	CSSSRQDRVYEQYF
TRBV27	TRBD1	NA	15	TRBJ1-2	TGTGCCAGCAGTCCCAAGACAGGGGGGGTTGATGGCTACACCTTC	CASSPKTGGVDGYTF
TRBV27	NA	NA	15	TRBJ1-5	TGTGCCAGCAGTTTATCCGGGTATAGCAATCAGCCCCAGCATTTT	CASSLSGYSNQPQHF
TRBV29-1	NA	few	14	TRBJ1-1	TGCAGCGTTGTAATCGAATGGGGCTCGTTTGAAGCTTTCTTT	CSVVIEWGSFEAFF
TRBV5-4	NA	NA	14	TRBJ2-7	TGTGCCAGCAGCTTGGGTTTCGCCTCCTACGAGCAGTACTTC	CASSLGFASYEQYF
TRBV13	TRBD1	few	15	TRBJ2-5	TGTGCCAGCAGCCTAGGGACAGGGGGCGCAGAGACCCAGTACTTC	CASSLGTGGAETQYF
TRBV4-3	TRBD1	NA	15	TRBJ1-6	TGCGCCAGCAGCCAACTAGACAGGGGAGGTTCACCCCTCCACTTT	CASSQLDRGGSPLHF
TRBV4-3	TRBD1	few	17	TRBJ1-6	TGCGCCAGCAGCCAAGAGCGTAGACAGGGGATGAGTTCACCCCTCCACTTT	CASSQERRQGMSSPLHF
TRBV27	NA	NA	14	TRBJ2-7	TGTGCCAGCAGTTCACTGACAAGCCTCTACGAGCAGTACTTC	CASSSLTSLYEQYF
TRBV5-6	TRBD2	NA	16	TRBJ2-3	TGTGCCAGCAGCTCCCAAGCGGGGGGCCCCCCGGATACGCAGTATTTT	CASSSQAGGPPDTQYF
TRBV5-1	TRBD1	NA	19	TRBJ2-1	TGCGCCAGCAGCTTCCCGGGACAGGGGACGACATTTTCCTACAATGAGCAGTTCTTC	CASSFPGQGTTFSYNEQFF
TRBV9	NA	NA	17	TRBJ2-1	TGTGCCAGCAGCTCCCCGCGGGAAGGGGACGGCTACAATGAGCAGTTCTTC	CASSSPREGDGYNEQFF
TRBV4-3	TRBD2	NA	17	TRBJ2-7	TGCGCCAGCAGCCAAGATCCTCTCCGGACTAGCGGGGACTTGCAGTACTTC	CASSQDPLRTSGDLQYF
TRBV7-2	TRBD1	NA	15	TRBJ1-1	TGTGCCAGCAGCAACCATGGACAGGGGGCGAGTGAAGCTTTCTTT	CASSNHGQGASEAFF
TRBV7-8	NA	NA	13	TRBJ1-1	TGTGCCAGCAGTTTCCCGGGAAACACTGAAGCTTTCTTT	CASSFPGNTEAFF
TRBV25-1	TRBD1	NA	15	TRBJ2-7	TGTGCCAGCAGTGAGCCCGGGACAGGGTCGCGCGAGCAGTACTTC	CASSEPGTGSREQYF
TRBV6-1	NA	NA	13	TRBJ1-1	TGTGCCAGCAGTGAACCCAGCCGCGGGTTCGTTTTCTTT	CASSEPSRGFVFF
TRBV19	TRBD1	NA	15	TRBJ2-7	TGTGCCAGTAGTATAACGACAGGGGGCGACTACGAGCAGTACTTC	CASSITTGGDYEQYF
TRBV2	NA	NA	13	TRBJ1-5	TGTGCCAGCACTCCAGGGGCCAAGCAGCCCCAGCATTTT	CASTPGAKQPQHF
TRBV7-2	TRBD2	NA	13	TRBJ2-7	TGTGCCAGCAGCCCCTCGGGAGGGGGCGAGCAGTACTTC	CASSPSGGGEQYF
TRBV18	TRBD2	once	15	TRBJ2-2	TGTGCCAGCTCCTCCAGCGGGGTCGACACCGGGGAGCTGTTTTTT	CASSSSGVDTGELFF
TRBV5-5	TRBD1	few	16	TRBJ1-1	TGTGCCAGCAGCCTTACCCTGGGGGACAGGGGAACTGAAGCTTTCTTT	CASSLTLGDRGTEAFF
TRBV27	NA	few	20	TRBJ2-6	TGTGCCAGCAGTTGGTTGGGTAGGACAGCGTCTTCCTCTGGGGCCAACGTCCTGACTTTC	CASSWLGRTASSSGANVLTF
TRBV27	TRBD1	NA	15	TRBJ1-6	TGTGCCAGCAGTTCCGGGACAGGGCAGAATTCACCCCTCCACTTT	CASSSGTGQNSPLHF
TRBV5-1	NA	NA	14	TRBJ2-2	TGCGCCAGCAGCTATGCAGGGGCCCCCGGGGAGCTGTTTTTT	CASSYAGAPGELFF
TRBV2	TRBD1	once	13	TRBJ1-6	TGTGCCAGCAGATCGAGACAGGGTAATCCCCTCCACTTT	CASRSRQGNPLHF
TRBV7-2	TRBD2	NA	12	TRBJ2-1	TGTGCCAGCAGCCCTAGCGGGGCTGAGCAGTTCTTC	CASSPSGAEQFF
TRBV7-2	NA	NA	12	TRBJ1-5	TGTGCCAGCAGCCGCGGATCTCAGCCCCAGCATTTT	CASSRGSQPQHF
TRBV9	NA	NA	15	TRBJ2-6	TGTGCCAGCAGCATCCAGGGTCTGGGGGCCAACGTCCTGACTTTC	CASSIQGLGANVLTF
TRBV28	NA	NA	16	TRBJ1-5	TGTGCCAGCAGTTCTCAGGGGTCCCCCTACAATCAGCCCCAGCATTTT	CASSSQGSPYNQPQHF
TRBV4-1	NA	NA	12	TRBJ1-1	TGCGCCAGCAGCGAAACCGGGGGGAGAGCTTTCTTT	CASSETGGRAFF
TRBV2	NA	NA	14	TRBJ1-4	TGTGCCAGCAGAGGACGGGGACTAGATGAAAAACTGTTTTTT	CASRGRGLDEKLFF